This T cell receptor (beta chain) was identified during a study of T cells in narcolepsy. Across the whole study: Enrolled donors included narcolepsy type 1 or type 2 patients and healthy controls.

Findings and caveats of the study: Comparing one patient's CSF and blood CD4+ clonotypes highlighted HCRT- and TRIB2-specific autoreactive clonotypes.

This clone has a handful of counts. What it binds is not known. Germline CDR1 is MNHEY and CDR2 is SVGAGI. The CDR3 is 15 amino acids. V shed 8 bases and J shed 0 bases, with 14 bases lying between them. Produced via immunoSEQ multiplex PCR; TCRdb's table is partial and in-frame only. The data show 25,000 to 30,000 clones, roughly 78% seen once. This TCR was recovered from a human donor in good health. The rearrangement joins TRBV6-5 to TRBJ1-5; D is uncertain. The sequenced sample consisted of memory (CD45RA-) CD4+ T cells from blood. The CDR3 spells CASSGQAVSNQPQHF. The CDR3 bases are TGTGCCAGCTCCGGGCAGGCCGTTAGCAATCAGCCCCAGCATTTT.